Following are 30 T cell receptor beta chains from one sample sequenced in a study of OX40 agonist ivuxolimab in advanced cancers. The repertoire was sequenced with immunoSEQ multiplex PCR; TCRdb's copy has only in-frame clones and lacks some. In the table there are 55,000 to 75,000 clones, roughly 86% of which are singletons. Sequences were derived from CD4+ or CD8+ T cells sorted from blood, sampled in a trial of the OX40 agonist ivuxolimab. These receptors were collected from an adult with an advanced solid tumor such as melanoma, head and neck, liver or kidney cancer.

CDR3 residues: CASSRSGRSEQYF. As DNA, the CDR3 is TGTGCCAGCAGCCGAAGTGGCCGTTCCGAGCAGTACTTC. This chain links TRBV14 with TRBJ2-7; D not certain. Germline CDR1 SGHDN, CDR2 FVKESK. V was pared by 4 bases and J by 6 bases, with 13 bases between. The length of the CDR3 is 13 residues.

This chain joins TRBV25-1 and TRBJ2-5; 8 nucleotides agree with TRBD1. Per germline, CDR1 MGHDK and CDR2 SYGVNS. The CDR3 extends over 17 amino acids. V gave up 8 bases and J gave up 5 bases; unmatched junction bases: 19. CDR3: CASRKGPRGQGLETQYF. For the CDR3, the DNA is TGTGCCAGCCGAAAGGGGCCACGTGGACAGGGACTGGAGACCCAGTACTTC.

V gene TRBV11-2 combines with J gene TRBJ2-3; 12 bases fit TRBD2. Germline values: CDR1 SGHAT, CDR2 FQNNGV. The CDR3 is made up of 16 amino acids. Germline trimming cut 4 bases from V and 1 base from J; bases unmatched to any gene: 3. The CDR3, as DNA: TGTGCCAGCAGCTGGGCTAGCGGGGGGGGCACAGATACGCAGTATTTT. It codes for CASSWASGGGTDTQYF. Using reference TRBV11-2 and TRBJ2-3 for the parts outside the CDR3, the full variable domain is EAGVAQSPRYKIIEKRQSVAFWCNPISGHATLYWYQQILGQGPKLLIQFQNNGVVDDSQLPKDRFSAERLKGVDSTLKIQPAKLEDSAVYLCASSWASGGGTDTQYFGPGTRLTVL.

This chain uses TRBV11-3 with TRBJ2-5; possibly TRBD2 for D (6 bases). The J call may not be correct, given that the DNA end is closer to TRBJ2-7. CDR1 and CDR2 from the germline V gene are SGHNT and YENEEA. The CDR3 is 13 amino acids. The CDR3 protein is CASSLGGGYEQYF. The CDR3 DNA reads TGTGCCAGCAGCTTAGGGGGAGGCTACGAGCAGTACTTC.

The gene calls are TRBV7-2 and TRBJ1-5, with 9 bases identical to TRBD1. Germline CDR1 and CDR2: SGHTA and FQGNSA. V was pared by 1 base and J by 2 bases, with 6 bases of the junction left unmatched. The CDR3 spans 17 residues. The CDR3 reads CASSLDVTGGGNQPQHF. The CDR3 bases are TGTGCCAGCAGCTTAGATGTGACAGGGGGTGGCAATCAGCCCCAGCATTTT.

The chain recombines TRBV2 with TRBJ2-1; 10 bases line up with TRBD2. The CDR3 has 16 amino acids. The ends lost 5 bases at V and 7 bases at J; junction bases unmatched: 11. CDR1 is SNHLY, CDR2 FYNNEI, per germline. The CDR3 DNA reads TGTGCCAGCAGTCCCACACGGGCTAGCGGGAGTAATGAGCAGTTCTTC. Translated, it gives CASSPTRASGSNEQFF.

The chain has TRBV4-3 and TRBJ2-1, with D possibly TRBD2 on 5 matching bases. This CDR3 has 17 amino acids. V lost 3 bases to trimming and J lost 2 bases, with 17 bases between them. The germline gives CDR1 LGHNA, CDR2 YSLEER. CDR3 amino acids: CASSQRWGVTTYNEQFF. In DNA form, the CDR3 reads TGCGCCAGCAGCCAGAGGTGGGGAGTCACAACCTACAATGAGCAGTTCTTC.

This chain joins TRBV28 and TRBJ2-2, with 13 bases lining up with TRBD2. The junction had 10 bases not matched to a gene; V was cut back by 10 bases and J by 5 bases. Per germline, CDR1 MDHEN and CDR2 SYDVKM. The CDR3 loop spans 16 amino acids. CDR3 nucleotides: TGTGCCACCTTACTAGCGGGAGGGCCGCGGACCGGGGAGCTGTTTTTT. Residues: CATLLAGGPRTGELFF. Drawing the rest from reference TRBV28 and TRBJ2-2, the complete variable domain is DVKVTQSSRYLVKRTGEKVFLECVQDMDHENMFWYRQDPGLGLRLIYFSYDVKMKEKGDIPEGYSVSREKKERFSLILESASTNQTSMYLCATLLAGGPRTGELFFGEGSRLTVL.

The V gene is TRBV5-1, the J gene TRBJ2-7, with 9 nucleotides matching TRBD2. J lost 6 bases, V lost 4 bases, and 11 bases had no gene match. CDR1 is SGHRS and CDR2 is YFSETQ in the germline V gene. This CDR3 spans 15 amino acids. CDR3 nucleotides: TGCGCCAGCAGCCCGTTAGGCGGGAGGGCCTCCGAGCAGTACTTC. Translated: CASSPLGGRASEQYF. Full variable domain (missing parts from reference TRBV5-1 and TRBJ2-7): KAGVTQTPRYLIKTRGQQVTLSCSPISGHRSVSWYQQTPGQGLQFLFEYFSETQRNKGNFPGRFSGRQFSNSRSEMNVSTLELGDSALYLCASSPLGGRASEQYFGPGTRLTVT.

The rearrangement links TRBV7-2 to TRBJ1-3; TRBD1 matches 7 bases. Germline V gene lookup returns CDR1 SGHTA and CDR2 FQGNSA. J lost 4 bases, V lost 5 bases, and 2 bases had no gene match. This CDR3 spans 13 amino acids. The CDR3 sequence: CASSLGQGNTIYF. CDR3 nucleotides: TGTGCCAGCAGCCTGGGACAGGGAAACACCATATATTTT.

CDR3 coding DNA: TGTGCCAGCAGCCGGACAGGGTTTAACGAGCAGTACTTC. Encoded protein: CASSRTGFNEQYF. The chain uses TRBV6-1 and TRBJ2-7; 8 bases match TRBD1. V shed 6 bases and J 5 bases; nucleotides not matched to a gene: 6. The CDR3 sequence is 13 residues long. Germline loops: CDR1 MNHNS, CDR2 SASEGT.

This chain connects TRBV5-1 to TRBJ1-4; D unresolved. The germline V gene encodes CDR1 SGHRS and CDR2 YFSETQ. This CDR3 has 16 amino acids. Between the trimmed V and J ends, which lost 5 bases and 0 bases, there was a span of 14 bases. The chain's CDR3 is CASRVGRDATNEKLFF. CDR3 bases: TGCGCCAGCAGGGTAGGTCGGGATGCAACTAATGAAAAACTGTTTTTT.

V is TRBV7-7 and J is TRBJ2-3, with unresolved D. CDR3 size: 15 residues. Germline V gene sequence: CDR1 SSHAT, CDR2 FNYEAQ (reference sequence). V was cut by 1 base and J by 0 bases, with 8 bases left in between. The CDR3 reads CASSLGRASTDTQYF. CDR3 nucleotide sequence: TGTGCCAGCAGCTTAGGTCGGGCTAGCACAGATACGCAGTATTTT.

The V and J genes are TRBV6-4 and TRBJ1-1, with D unresolved. Trimming left V 10 bases short and J 6 bases short, with 3 bases between. The CDR3 is 8 residues long. Looked up from germline, CDR1 is MRHNA and CDR2 is SNTAGT. The DNA for the CDR3 is TGTGCCAACTCTGAAGCTTTCTTT. It is translated as CANSEAFF.

Worth noting for this clone: Additional DNA sequences in this sample encode the identical CDR3. V is TRBV6-6 and J is TRBJ2-2; TRBD1 aligns across 7 bases. The CDR3 is 16 amino acids. The germline CDR1 and CDR2 sequences are MNHNY and SVGAGI (reference sequence). The V segment lost 2 bases and the J segment 3 bases; nucleotides outside the gene matches: 6. CDR3 residues: CASSYVQGEHTGELFF. The CDR3 DNA sequence: TGTGCCAGCAGTTACGTGCAGGGGGAGCACACCGGGGAGCTGTTTTTT.

The rearrangement links TRBV30 to TRBJ2-5; D tentatively reads TRBD1 or TRBD2 (5 bases each). CDR3 length equals 12 residues. The germline CDR1 and CDR2 sequences are GTSNPN and SVGIG (reference sequence). Trimming removed 5 bases from V and 11 bases from J, with 18 bases in between. The CDR3 DNA reads TGTGCCTGGGCCCTGGGAGATGGGGGTCAGTACTTC. Translated, it gives CAWALGDGGQYF.

Comments on this clone: In the same sample, other DNA sequences code for this CDR3. The CDR3 DNA is TGTGCCAGCAGCTTAGGGACAGCGAGCGATTCACCCCTCCACTTT. Amino acid sequence: CASSLGTASDSPLHF. The chain couples TRBV7-9 to TRBJ1-6; maybe TRBD1 (6 bases). The V and J ends lost 1 base and 8 bases respectively, with 12 bases between them. This CDR3 has 15 amino acids. CDR1 and CDR2 (germline): SEHNR, FQNEAQ (reference sequence).

The gene calls are TRBV9 and TRBJ2-7; tentatively, D is TRBD2 (5 bases). CDR3 size: 13 residues. CDR1 SGDLS and CDR2 YYNGEE come from the germline V gene. V was pared by 0 bases and J by 5 bases, with 9 bases between. CDR3 residues: CASSVGRTHEQYF. CDR3 in DNA: TGTGCCAGCAGCGTAGGGCGGACTCACGAGCAGTACTTC.

The chain carries TRBV30 and TRBJ1-2; 8 bases are shared with TRBD1. CDR1 is GTSNPN, CDR2 SVGIG, per germline (reference sequence). V was clipped by 0 bases and J by 6 bases; unmatched bases: 9. There are 15 residues in the CDR3. The CDR3 bases are TGTGCCTGGAGTGTAATAGGCAGGGGGCTGAATGGCTACACCTTC. Residues: CAWSVIGRGLNGYTF.

CDR3 loop: CASSFGGRLPYNEQFF. The DNA for the CDR3 is TGTGCCAGCAGTTTTGGAGGGAGGTTACCTTACAATGAGCAGTTCTTC. V is TRBV28 and J is TRBJ2-1; tentative D call: TRBD2 (6 bases). The CDR3 spans 16 residues. The V end was cut by 3 bases, the J end by 4 bases, with 16 bases between. The V gene's germline CDR1 is MDHEN and CDR2 SYDVKM.

The J gene is TRBJ1-1, the V gene TRBV7-8; TRBD1 aligns across 7 bases. With V trimmed by 2 bases and J by 4 bases, 4 bases remained unmatched. This CDR3 region has 14 residues. Germline CDR1 SGHVS, CDR2 FQNEAQ. The CDR3 sequence is CASSLTGVSTEAFF. The CDR3 DNA is TGTGCCAGCAGCTTAACAGGGGTGAGCACTGAAGCTTTCTTT.

V is TRBV11-2 and J is TRBJ2-1, with D unclear. Trimming removed 8 bases at V and 8 bases at J, with 10 bases between. The CDR3 has 11 residues. Germline assignment: CDR1 SGHAT and CDR2 FQNNGV. The CDR3 sequence: CASLSSHEQFF. CDR3 coding DNA: TGTGCCAGCCTAAGCAGCCATGAGCAGTTCTTC.

Here the CDR3 DNA reads TGTGCCAGCAGCAGGACAGCGTCTACGCACTACGAGCAGTACTTC. It encodes CASSRTASTHYEQYF. This chain joins TRBV9 and TRBJ2-7, with TRBD1 as a possible D gene (6 bases). Per the germline V gene, CDR1 is SGDLS and CDR2 is YYNGEE. Trimming removed 4 bases at V and 3 bases at J, with 17 bases between. The length of the CDR3 is 15 residues. The full variable domain, rest sourced from reference TRBV9 and TRBJ2-7, is DSGVTQTPKHLITATGQRVTLRCSPRSGDLSVYWYQQSLDQGLQFLIQYYNGEERAKGNILERFSAQQFPDLHSELNLSSLELGDSALYFCASSRTASTHYEQYFGPGTRLTVT.

The chain uses TRBV7-2 and TRBJ1-1; 9 bases are shared with TRBD1. Germline loops: CDR1 SGHTA, CDR2 FQGNSA. Trimming at V came to 4 bases and at J to 0 bases, leaving 6 bases not matched to a gene. This CDR3 comprises 16 residues. The CDR3 sequence: CASSSLQGAMNTEAFF. The CDR3 bases are TGTGCCAGCAGCTCCTTACAGGGGGCGATGAACACTGAAGCTTTCTTT.

In its sample, this clone ranks as medium-sized. The chain is built from TRBV7-2 and TRBJ2-7, with a possible D match to TRBD2 (6 bases). Germline CDR1 reads SGHTA; CDR2 reads FQGNSA. With 5 bases removed from V and 1 base from J, the gap between germline ends came to 12 bases. The length of the CDR3 is 14 residues. The CDR3 nucleotides read TGTGCCAGCAGCCAAACCGGGACTTCCTACGAGCAGTACTTC. Translation gives CASSQTGTSYEQYF.

V usage is TRBV28 and J usage is TRBJ2-1; D is unclear. This CDR3 is built from 12 residues. The V gene's germline CDR1 is MDHEN and CDR2 SYDVKM. The V end was cut by 0 bases, the J end by 8 bases, with 5 bases between. The chain's CDR3 is CASSLWGYEQFF. CDR3 bases: TGTGCCAGCAGTTTATGGGGTTATGAGCAGTTCTTC.

The CDR3 bases are TGCGCCAGCAGCTTTGGCGGGAGAGGTGGGGATACGCAGTATTTT. It codes for CASSFGGRGGDTQYF. The V gene is TRBV5-1, the J gene TRBJ2-3; TRBD2 agrees at 7 bases. V shed 2 bases and J 6 bases; nucleotides not matched to a gene: 9. Germline V gives CDR1 SGHRS, CDR2 YFSETQ. The CDR3 length is 15 residues.

The CDR3 loop is CAISESALAGGADTQYF. The CDR3 DNA sequence: TGTGCCATCAGTGAGTCCGCACTAGCGGGAGGGGCAGATACGCAGTATTTT. This rearrangement joins TRBV10-3 to TRBJ2-3, with 13 bases matching TRBD2. Germline assignment: CDR1 ENHRY and CDR2 SYGVKD. V trimming: 0 bases; J trimming: 4 bases; junction bases outside the gene matches: 4. The CDR3 spans 17 residues.

The gene calls are TRBV6-5 and TRBJ2-1; the match to TRBD2 covers 7 bases. The V gene's germline CDR1 is MNHEY and CDR2 SVGAGI. The J segment lost 8 bases and the V segment lost 0 bases, leaving 7 bases of the junction unmatched. The CDR3 has 15 amino acids. The chain's CDR3 is CASSYSGGRRHEQFF. The CDR3 bases are TGTGCCAGCAGTTACTCCGGCGGGAGAAGGCATGAGCAGTTCTTC.

This chain links TRBV18 with TRBJ1-1; 7 bases are shared with TRBD1. The CDR3 contains 17 residues. V was clipped by 2 bases and J by 4 bases; unmatched bases: 13. Germline CDR1 and CDR2: KGHSH and LQKENI. This chain's CDR3 is CASSPNAQGIVATEAFF. CDR3 sequence (DNA): TGTGCCAGCTCACCAAACGCACAGGGGATCGTAGCCACTGAAGCTTTCTTT.